In its sample, the clone carrying this T cell receptor beta chain was seen a few times. This CDR3 is built from 17 residues. Germline V lookup: CDR1 SGHAT, CDR2 FQNNGV. V lost 3 bases and J 4 bases, leaving 18 bases between the germline ends. This entry belongs to a study of T-cell reconstitution after alpha-beta-depleted transplantation in children. Unique molecular identifiers featured in how the TCRbeta library was prepared. A single record per CDR3 protein comes from TCRdb applying MiXCR to the PCR reads. Of nearly 550,000 distinct CDR3 sequences in the sample, 15% to 20% were seen once. Sequencing used PBMCs from the stem cell graft donor, obtained from the stem cell graft. The clonotype was recovered from a human donor who donated a stem cell graft to a child with acute lymphoblastic leukemia. This chain connects TRBV11-2 to TRBJ2-2; perhaps TRBD2 as D (6 bases). The CDR3 here is CASSFGGVGDSTGELFF. The DNA of the CDR3 is TGTGCCAGCAGCTTCGGCGGGGTCGGCGATAGCACCGGGGAGCTGTTTTTT.